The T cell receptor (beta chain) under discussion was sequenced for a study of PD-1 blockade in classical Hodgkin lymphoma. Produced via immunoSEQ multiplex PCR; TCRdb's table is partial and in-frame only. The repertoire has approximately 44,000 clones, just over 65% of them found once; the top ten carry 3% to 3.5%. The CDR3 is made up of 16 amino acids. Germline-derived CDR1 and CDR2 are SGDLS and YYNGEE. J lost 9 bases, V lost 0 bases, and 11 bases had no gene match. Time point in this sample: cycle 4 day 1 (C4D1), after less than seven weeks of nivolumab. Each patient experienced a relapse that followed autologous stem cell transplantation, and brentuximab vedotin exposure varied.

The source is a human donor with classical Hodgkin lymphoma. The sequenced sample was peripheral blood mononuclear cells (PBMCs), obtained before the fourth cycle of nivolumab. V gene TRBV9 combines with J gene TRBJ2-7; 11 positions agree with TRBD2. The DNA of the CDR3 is TGTGCCAGCAGCGTAGGGGGACTAGCGGAGCTCCGGGGGCAGTACTTC. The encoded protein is CASSVGGLAELRGQYF.